Following are 2 T cell receptor beta chains from one sample sequenced in a study of beta chain features in type 1 diabetes. Their target antigens are unknown. General observations from the study: Shortening that was moderate but significant affected the TCRB CDR3s of Type 1 diabetes patients in all four CD4+ subsets.

Sequencing targeted expressed TCRB transcripts, as all isolated RNA had been reverse transcribed. Only in-frame clones appear in the TCRdb table, and some are missing; sequencing was by immunoSEQ multiplex PCR. The sample has over 300,000 clones, around 8.5% seen once. The sample consisted of central memory CD4+ T cells from blood. The source is a man in his thirties or forties with type 1 diabetes.

The chain joins TRBV2 to TRBJ2-2; 7 bases are shared with TRBD1. Germline values: CDR1 SNHLY, CDR2 FYNNEI. This CDR3 comprises 15 residues. V lost 8 bases and J lost 6; bases outside the gene matches: 12. Written as DNA, the CDR3 is TGTGCCAGCCAAGGAAGGGGGCGAAGGGCCGGGGAGCTGTTTTTT. Residues: CASQGRGRRAGELFF.

This clone was seen a handful of times. V is TRBV9 and J is TRBJ1-1; tentative D call: TRBD1 (6 bases). Deletions cut 0 bases from V and 1 base from J, with 13 bases between. Germline lookup yields CDR1 SGDLS and CDR2 YYNGEE. The CDR3 contains 16 residues. In DNA, the CDR3 is TGTGCCAGCAGCGTAGGAGGGGGACGGCAGAACACTGAAGCTTTCTTT. It yields the protein CASSVGGGRQNTEAFF. Filled out from reference TRBV9 and TRBJ1-1, the complete variable domain reads DSGVTQTPKHLITATGQRVTLRCSPRSGDLSVYWYQQSLDQGLQFLIQYYNGEERAKGNILERFSAQQFPDLHSELNLSSLELGDSALYFCASSVGGGRQNTEAFFGQGTRLTVV.